This TCR beta chain is drawn from a study of blood T cell repertoires in COVID-19. Study as a whole: The United States, Italy and Spain were the sources of the acute and convalescent COVID-19 samples. The analysed material was cDNA or gDNA that came from T cells, B-cell-depleted T cells, or PBMCs.

This table comes from immunoSEQ multiplex PCR, and its TCRdb copy is limited to in-frame clones, with some not included. This sample has over 150,000 clones, with approximately 86% found just once. During active infection, Seattle patients enrolled and were then monitored through disease. This clone was counted a single time. Per the germline V gene, CDR1 is MNHEY and CDR2 is SMNVEV (reference sequence). The CDR3 length is 12 residues. Trimming cost V 3 bases and J 6 bases; bases outside gene matches: 1. The TCR comes from a man aged 55 to 70 with COVID-19, enrolled during active disease. The rearrangement links TRBV27 to TRBJ2-7; TRBD1 matches 8 bases. Specimen: peripheral blood. CDR3 protein: CASSFGQGEQYF. CDR3 DNA sequence: TGTGCCAGCAGTTTTGGACAGGGCGAGCAGTACTTC.